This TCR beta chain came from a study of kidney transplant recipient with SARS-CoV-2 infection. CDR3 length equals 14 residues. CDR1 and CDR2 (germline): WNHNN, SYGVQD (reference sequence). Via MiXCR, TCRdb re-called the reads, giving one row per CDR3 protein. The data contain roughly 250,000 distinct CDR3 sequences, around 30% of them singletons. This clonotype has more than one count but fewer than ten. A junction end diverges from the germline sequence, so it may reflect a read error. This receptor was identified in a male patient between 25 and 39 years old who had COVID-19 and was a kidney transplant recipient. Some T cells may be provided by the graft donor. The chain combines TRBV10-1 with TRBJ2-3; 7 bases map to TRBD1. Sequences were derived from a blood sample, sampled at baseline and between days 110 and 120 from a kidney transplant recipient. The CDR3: CASGEGASTDTQYF. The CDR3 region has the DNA TGCGCCAGCGGTGAGGGGGCGTCCACAGATACGCAGTATTTT.